One and the same sample provided the 17 T cell receptor beta chains below, sequenced in a study of T cells in Graves' hyperthyroidism and ophthalmopathy. The investigators amplified TCR beta CDR3 regions from RNA transcripts. First-round RT-PCR of the TCR CDR3 relied on the HTBI primer set. TCRdb used MiXCR to reprocess the multiplex PCR reads, holding one entry per CDR3 protein. The sample yields a few hundred thousand distinct CDR3 sequences, around 20% seen once. The sample consisted of blood. The source of these receptors is a man aged 18 to 30 with Graves' hyperthyroidism.

This clonotype was picked up many times. The rearrangement links TRBV9 to TRBJ2-7, with TRBD1 identical over 8 bases. V was clipped by 4 bases and J by 0 bases; unmatched bases: 12. The CDR3 has 17 residues. Germline CDR1 reads SGDLS; CDR2 reads YYNGEE. This chain's CDR3 is CASSPRAGTGSSYEQYF. CDR3 in DNA: TGTGCCAGCAGCCCAAGGGCTGGGACAGGAAGCTCCTACGAGCAGTACTTC.

CDR3 bases: TGTGCCAGCACCTCCGCCGGGGGGTGGAATCAGCCCCAGCATTTT. It translates to CASTSAGGWNQPQHF. This chain joins TRBV6-2 or TRBV6-3 and TRBJ1-5, with D possibly TRBD1 on 5 matching bases. Germline V CDR1 and CDR2: MNHEY, SVGEGT. This CDR3 is built from 15 residues. Trimming removed 7 bases from V and 4 bases from J, with 17 bases in between.

This clonotype has at least ten counts. This sequence joins TRBV6-5 and TRBJ2-2, with 9 bases lining up with TRBD2. This CDR3 comprises 15 residues. Losses at the gene ends were 4 bases for V and 1 base for J; bases not matched to a gene: 1. Germline V gene data show CDR1 as MNHEY and CDR2 as SVGAGI. This CDR3 reads CASSSTSGNTGELFF. CDR3 sequence (DNA): TGTGCCAGCAGTTCGACTAGCGGGAACACCGGGGAGCTGTTTTTT.

There are many counts of this clonotype. The chain recombines TRBV13 with TRBJ2-7; 11 bases line up with TRBD2. The CDR3 has 14 residues. V gave up 2 bases and J gave up 4 bases; unmatched junction bases: 1. Germline V gene lookup returns CDR1 PRHDT and CDR2 FYEKMQ (reference sequence). The CDR3 reads CASSLRLAGYEQYF. Written as DNA, the CDR3 is TGTGCCAGCAGCTTAAGACTAGCGGGATACGAGCAGTACTTC.

This clonotype was picked up many times. This chain joins TRBV6-1 and TRBJ2-7; no firm D call. The CDR3 sequence is 13 residues long. The ends were cut back, 5 bases at V and 6 bases at J, with 14 bases in the middle. The germline V gene encodes CDR1 MNHNS and CDR2 SASEGT. The CDR3, as DNA: TGTGCCAGCAGTAGGTTGGGTAGTATCGAGCAGTACTTC. As protein: CASSRLGSIEQYF.

This clonotype was seen ten or more times. This could be a read error, since a much larger clone is one nucleotide away. The chain joins TRBV6-2 or TRBV6-3 to TRBJ2-7; D uncertain. CDR1 and CDR2 (germline): MNHEY, SVGEGT. The CDR3 extends over 18 amino acids. Trimming left V 6 bases short and J 5 bases short, with 29 bases between. CDR3 sequence (DNA): TGTGCCAGCAGCAGCACCTCACCATGGTCCGAGCCTGAGGACGAGCAGTACTTC. Residues: CASSSTSPWSEPEDEQYF.

This clonotype was counted ten times or more. The CDR3 DNA reads TGTGCCAGCAGCCCTGCCGCCCGGGACAGGAGTGGCTACACCTTC. This sequence encodes CASSPAARDRSGYTF. V usage is TRBV7-3 and J usage is TRBJ1-2; 8 positions agree with TRBD1. Germline assignment: CDR1 SGHTA and CDR2 FQGTGA. V lost 5 bases, J lost 7 bases, and 12 bases stayed unmatched. This CDR3 spans 15 amino acids.

The rearrangement links TRBV12-3 or TRBV12-4 to TRBJ2-3, with a tentative D call TRBD1 (5 bases). The CDR3 is 15 residues long. V lost 4 bases, J lost 2 bases, and 13 bases lay in between. The CDR3 is CASSSAQESTDTQYF. The CDR3 coding sequence is TGTGCCAGCAGTTCCGCACAGGAGTCCACAGATACGCAGTATTTT.

This clonotype has just a few counts. J is TRBJ1-2 and V is TRBV11-2; a weak D match, TRBD1 (6 bases). Germline CDR1 is SGHAT and CDR2 is FQNNGV. V lost 5 bases and J 3 bases, leaving 19 bases between the germline ends. The CDR3 has 16 residues. The CDR3 sequence: CASSRRPQGVDYGYTF. The CDR3 DNA sequence: TGTGCCAGCAGCAGAAGGCCACAGGGAGTAGACTATGGCTACACCTTC.

The chain carries TRBV27 and TRBJ2-2; no firm D call. The CDR3 totals 14 residues. Trimming took 5 bases from V and 5 from J, leaving 12 bases between them. The germline gives CDR1 MNHEY, CDR2 SMNVEV (reference sequence). The CDR3 bases are TGTGCCAGCAGTCTTTATCCTGGGACCGGGGAGCTGTTTTTT. It translates to CASSLYPGTGELFF.

The sample holds many counts of this clonotype. The gene calls are TRBV12-3 or TRBV12-4 and TRBJ1-2, with D hard to call. Trimming cost V 6 bases and J 3 bases, with 17 bases left between them. The CDR3 has 15 residues. CDR3 loop: CASSSHERLYYGYTF. For the CDR3, the DNA is TGTGCCAGCAGCTCTCATGAAAGGCTCTACTATGGCTACACCTTC.

There are many counts of this clonotype. The chain joins TRBV7-6 to TRBJ2-5; 8 bases are a match to TRBD2. Germline loops: CDR1 SGHVS, CDR2 FNYEAQ. V was clipped by 1 base and J by 5 bases; unmatched bases: 12. This CDR3 spans 17 amino acids. The CDR3 bases are TGTGCCAGCAGCTTAGTCGACGGGGGGGGCCTAGGGGAGACCCAGTACTTC. Protein: CASSLVDGGGLGETQYF. Full variable domain (rest looked up from reference TRBV7-6 and TRBJ2-5): GAGVSQSPRYKVTKRGQDVALRCDPISGHVSLYWYRQALGQGPEFLTYFNYEAQQDKSGLPNDRFSAERPEGSISTLTIQRTEQRDSAMYRCASSLVDGGGLGETQYFGPGTRLLVL.

This clonotype has ten or more counts. Here the CDR3 reads CASSAGTLNYGYTF. The CDR3 coding sequence is TGTGCCAGCAGCGCCGGGACACTCAACTATGGCTACACCTTC. This chain connects TRBV28 to TRBJ1-2; possible D gene TRBD1, 6 bases. The CDR3 runs 14 residues. CDR1 is MDHEN, CDR2 SYDVKM, per germline. Trimming left V 6 bases short and J 2 bases short, with 13 bases between.

V and J are TRBV7-9 and TRBJ2-7; TRBD2 is a possible D gene (6 bases). The length of the CDR3 is 15 residues. Per germline, CDR1 SEHNR and CDR2 FQNEAQ (reference sequence). V was cut by 4 bases and J by 0 bases, with 13 bases left in between. The CDR3 spells CASSWDLQASYEQYF. In nucleotides, the CDR3 is TGTGCCAGCAGCTGGGACTTACAAGCCTCCTACGAGCAGTACTTC. Filled out from reference TRBV7-9 and TRBJ2-7, the complete variable domain reads DTGVSQNPRHKITKRGQNVTFRCDPISEHNRLYWYRQTLGQGPEFLTYFQNEAQLEKSRLLSDRFSAERPKGSFSTLEIQRTEQGDSAMYLCASSWDLQASYEQYFGPGTRLTVT.

This clonotype was recorded many times. The gene calls are TRBV2 and TRBJ1-2, with 11 bases identical to TRBD1. With 6 bases clipped from V and 6 bases from J, the junction kept 12 bases outside the gene matches. Per germline, CDR1 SNHLY and CDR2 FYNNEI. The length of the CDR3 is 16 residues. CDR3 sequence: CASSAGTGGLLDGYTF. The CDR3, as DNA: TGTGCCAGCAGCGCAGGGACAGGGGGTCTTCTTGATGGCTACACCTTC.

This clonotype occurred many times. The chain joins TRBV19 to TRBJ2-5, with D maybe TRBD1 (6 bases). The CDR3 is 15 amino acids. V dropped 3 bases and J dropped 5 bases, with 16 bases sitting between them. CDR1 is LNHDA, CDR2 SQIVND, per germline (reference sequence). CDR3 nucleotides: TGTGCCAGTAGTATTGGGCAGGGGTTTGCGGAGACCCAGTACTTC. Translating gives CASSIGQGFAETQYF. The complete variable domain, with remaining parts taken from reference TRBV19 and TRBJ2-5, reads DGGITQSPKYLFRKEGQNVTLSCEQNLNHDAMYWYRQDPGQGLRLIYYSQIVNDFQKGDIAEGYSVSREKKESFPLTVTSAQKNPTAFYLCASSIGQGFAETQYFGPGTRLLVL.

In this sample, this clonotype turned up many times. The rearrangement uses TRBV29-1 and TRBJ1-3; tentative D call: TRBD1 (5 bases). Germline CDR1 SQVTM, CDR2 ANQGSEA. V lost 5 bases and J 0 bases, leaving 14 bases between the germline ends. The CDR3 is made up of 15 amino acids. The CDR3 DNA follows: TGCAGCGTTACTTGGGGCCAAAGCTCTGGAAACACCATATATTTT. This codes for CSVTWGQSSGNTIYF.